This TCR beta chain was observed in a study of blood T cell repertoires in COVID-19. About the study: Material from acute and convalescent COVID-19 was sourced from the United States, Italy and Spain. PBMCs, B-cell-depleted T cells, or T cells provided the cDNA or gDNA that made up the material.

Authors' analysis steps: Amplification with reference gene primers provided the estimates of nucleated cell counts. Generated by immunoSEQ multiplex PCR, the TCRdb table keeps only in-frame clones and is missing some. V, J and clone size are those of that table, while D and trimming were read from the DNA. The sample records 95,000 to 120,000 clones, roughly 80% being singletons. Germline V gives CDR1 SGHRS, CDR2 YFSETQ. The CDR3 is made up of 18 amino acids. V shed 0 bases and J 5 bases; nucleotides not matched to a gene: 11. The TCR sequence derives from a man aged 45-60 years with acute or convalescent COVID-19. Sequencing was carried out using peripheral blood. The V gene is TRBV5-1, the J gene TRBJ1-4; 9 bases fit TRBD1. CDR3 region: CASSLVPTSGTGNEKLFF. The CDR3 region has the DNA TGCGCCAGCAGCTTGGTTCCAACCAGCGGGACAGGGAATGAAAAACTGTTTTTT.